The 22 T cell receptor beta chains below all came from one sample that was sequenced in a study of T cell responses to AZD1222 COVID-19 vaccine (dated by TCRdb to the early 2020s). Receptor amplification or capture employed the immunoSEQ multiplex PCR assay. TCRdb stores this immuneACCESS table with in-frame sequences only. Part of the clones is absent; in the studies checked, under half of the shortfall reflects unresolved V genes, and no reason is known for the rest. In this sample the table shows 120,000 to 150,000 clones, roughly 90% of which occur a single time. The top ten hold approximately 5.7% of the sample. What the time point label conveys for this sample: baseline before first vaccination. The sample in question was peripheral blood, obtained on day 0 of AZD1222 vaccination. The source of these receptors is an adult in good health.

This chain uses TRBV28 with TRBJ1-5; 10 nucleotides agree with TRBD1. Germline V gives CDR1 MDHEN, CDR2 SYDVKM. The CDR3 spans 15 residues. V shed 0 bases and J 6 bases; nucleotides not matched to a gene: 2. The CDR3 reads CASSLWDRGSQPQHF. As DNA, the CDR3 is TGTGCCAGCAGTTTATGGGACAGGGGGAGTCAGCCCCAGCATTTT.

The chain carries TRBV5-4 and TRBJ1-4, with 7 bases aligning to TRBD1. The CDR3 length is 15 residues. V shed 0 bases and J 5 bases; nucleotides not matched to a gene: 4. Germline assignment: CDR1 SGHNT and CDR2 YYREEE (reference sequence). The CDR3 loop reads CASSLARDRNEKLFF. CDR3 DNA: TGTGCCAGCAGCTTGGCCAGGGACAGAAATGAAAAACTGTTTTTT.

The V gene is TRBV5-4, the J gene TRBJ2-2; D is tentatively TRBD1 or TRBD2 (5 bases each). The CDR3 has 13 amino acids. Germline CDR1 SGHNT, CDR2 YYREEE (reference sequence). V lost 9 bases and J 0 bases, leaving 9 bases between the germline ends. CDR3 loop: CATGRPNTGELFF. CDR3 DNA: TGTGCCACGGGGCGCCCGAACACCGGGGAGCTGTTTTTT.

DNA for the CDR3: TGTGCCAGCAGCCACCCCGGGGGCAGGGAGCAGTACTTC. Translation gives CASSHPGGREQYF. The chain links TRBV7-8 to TRBJ2-7; the D gene could be TRBD1 or TRBD2 (6 bases each). V lost 5 bases to trimming and J lost 7 bases, with 15 bases between them. There are 13 residues in the CDR3. Germline values: CDR1 SGHVS, CDR2 FQNEAQ.

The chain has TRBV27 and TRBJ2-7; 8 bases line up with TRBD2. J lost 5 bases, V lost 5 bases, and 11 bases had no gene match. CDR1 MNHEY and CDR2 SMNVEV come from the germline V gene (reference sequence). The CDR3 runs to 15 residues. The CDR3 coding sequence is TGTGCCAGCAGTCCTGGACTAGCACCACATAACGAGCAGTACTTC. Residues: CASSPGLAPHNEQYF.

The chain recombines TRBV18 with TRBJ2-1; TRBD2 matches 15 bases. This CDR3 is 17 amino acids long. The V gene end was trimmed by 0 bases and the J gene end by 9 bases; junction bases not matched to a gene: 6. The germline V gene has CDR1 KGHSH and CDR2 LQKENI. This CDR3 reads CASSPPGLAGGPGEQFF. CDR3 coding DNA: TGTGCCAGCTCACCACCCGGACTAGCGGGAGGGCCGGGTGAGCAGTTCTTC.

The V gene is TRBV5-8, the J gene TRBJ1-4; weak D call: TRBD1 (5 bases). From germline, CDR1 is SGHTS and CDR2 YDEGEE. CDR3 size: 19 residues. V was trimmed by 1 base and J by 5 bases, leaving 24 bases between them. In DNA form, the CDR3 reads TGTGCCAGCAGCTTGATAGCCTCGGGACTGCCGAGGGCGAATGAAAAACTGTTTTTT. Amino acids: CASSLIASGLPRANEKLFF.

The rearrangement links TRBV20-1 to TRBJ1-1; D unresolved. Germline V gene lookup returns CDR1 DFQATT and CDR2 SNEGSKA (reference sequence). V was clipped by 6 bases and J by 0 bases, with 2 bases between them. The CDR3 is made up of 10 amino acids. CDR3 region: CSALNTEAFF. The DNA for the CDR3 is TGCAGTGCCCTGAACACTGAAGCTTTCTTT.

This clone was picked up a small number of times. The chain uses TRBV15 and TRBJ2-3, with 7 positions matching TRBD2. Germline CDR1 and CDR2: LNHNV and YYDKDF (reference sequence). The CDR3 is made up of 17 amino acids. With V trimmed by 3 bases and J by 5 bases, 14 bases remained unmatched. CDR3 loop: CATSSSTGGSGRDTQYF. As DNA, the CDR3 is TGTGCCACCAGCAGTAGTACAGGCGGGAGTGGGAGAGATACGCAGTATTTT.

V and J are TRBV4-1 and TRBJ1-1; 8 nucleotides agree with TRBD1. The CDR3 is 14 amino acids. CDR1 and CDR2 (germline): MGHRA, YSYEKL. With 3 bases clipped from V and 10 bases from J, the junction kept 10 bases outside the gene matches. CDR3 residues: CASSQTGVGVIAFF. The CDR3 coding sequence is TGCGCCAGCAGCCAGACAGGGGTGGGGGTGATAGCTTTCTTT.

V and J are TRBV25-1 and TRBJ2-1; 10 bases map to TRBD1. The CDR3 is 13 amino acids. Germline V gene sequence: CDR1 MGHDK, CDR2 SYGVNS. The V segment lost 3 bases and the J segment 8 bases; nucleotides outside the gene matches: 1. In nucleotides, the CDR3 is TGTGCCAGCAGTGACGGACAGGGGGATGAGCAGTTCTTC. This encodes CASSDGQGDEQFF.

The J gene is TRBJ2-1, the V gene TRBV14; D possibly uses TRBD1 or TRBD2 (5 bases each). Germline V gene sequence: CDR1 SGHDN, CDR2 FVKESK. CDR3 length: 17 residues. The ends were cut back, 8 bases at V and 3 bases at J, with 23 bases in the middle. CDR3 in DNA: TGTGCCAGCGTACCGGGATCCGGGGACCTCGTCTACAATGAGCAGTTCTTC. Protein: CASVPGSGDLVYNEQFF.

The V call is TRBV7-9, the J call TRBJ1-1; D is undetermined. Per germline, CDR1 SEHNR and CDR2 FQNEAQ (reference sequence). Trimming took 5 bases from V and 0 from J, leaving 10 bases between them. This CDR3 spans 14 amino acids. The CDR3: CASSQQYMNTEAFF. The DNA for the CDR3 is TGTGCCAGCAGCCAGCAGTACATGAACACTGAAGCTTTCTTT.

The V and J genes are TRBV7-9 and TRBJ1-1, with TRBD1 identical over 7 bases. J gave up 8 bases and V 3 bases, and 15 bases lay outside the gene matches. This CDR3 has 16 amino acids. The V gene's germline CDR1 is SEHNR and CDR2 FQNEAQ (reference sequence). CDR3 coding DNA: TGTGCCAGCAGCTTCGGCCCCTCCAGGGGGACGAGCGAAGCTTTCTTT. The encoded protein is CASSFGPSRGTSEAFF.

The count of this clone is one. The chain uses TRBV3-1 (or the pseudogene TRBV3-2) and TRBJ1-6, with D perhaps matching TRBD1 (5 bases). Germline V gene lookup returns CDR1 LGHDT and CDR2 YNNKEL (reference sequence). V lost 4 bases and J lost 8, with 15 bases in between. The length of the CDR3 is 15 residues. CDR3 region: CASSPGTGRDSPLHF. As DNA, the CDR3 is TGTGCCAGCAGCCCAGGGACGGGACGGGATTCACCCCTCCACTTT.

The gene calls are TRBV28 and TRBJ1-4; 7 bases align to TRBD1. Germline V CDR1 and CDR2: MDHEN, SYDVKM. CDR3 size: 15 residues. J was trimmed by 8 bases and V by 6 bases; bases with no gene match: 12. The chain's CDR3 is CASRLGQAETEKLFF. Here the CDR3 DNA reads TGTGCCAGCAGGTTAGGACAGGCCGAAACGGAAAAACTGTTTTTT.

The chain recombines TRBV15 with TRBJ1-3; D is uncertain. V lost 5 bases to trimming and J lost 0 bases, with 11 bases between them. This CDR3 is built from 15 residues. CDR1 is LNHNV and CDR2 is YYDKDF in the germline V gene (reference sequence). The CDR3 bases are TGTGCCACCAGCCCCAGGACGAGCTCTGGAAACACCATATATTTT. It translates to CATSPRTSSGNTIYF.

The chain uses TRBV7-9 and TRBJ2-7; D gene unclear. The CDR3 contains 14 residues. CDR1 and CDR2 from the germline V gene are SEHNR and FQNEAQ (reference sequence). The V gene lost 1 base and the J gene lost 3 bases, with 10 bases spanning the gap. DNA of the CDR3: TGTGCCAGCAGCTTAGGGGTCTCATACTACGAGCAGTACTTC. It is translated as CASSLGVSYYEQYF.

The CDR3 DNA is TGTGCCAGCAGCTTAGGAGACGCCGCTGAAGCTTTCTTT. It yields the protein CASSLGDAAEAFF. V usage is TRBV13 and J usage is TRBJ1-1; D ambiguous. There are 13 residues in the CDR3. Germline values: CDR1 PRHDT, CDR2 FYEKMQ (reference sequence). V lost 0 bases, J lost 6 bases, and 8 bases lay in between.

The chain's CDR3 is CASSQEIGAGTEAFF. The CDR3 DNA is TGTGCCAGCAGCCAAGAAATAGGGGCAGGCACTGAAGCTTTCTTT. The chain carries TRBV14 and TRBJ1-1, with a tentative D call TRBD1 (5 bases). CDR1 is SGHDN and CDR2 is FVKESK in the germline V gene. This CDR3 spans 15 amino acids. The V and J ends lost 0 bases and 4 bases respectively, with 12 bases between them.

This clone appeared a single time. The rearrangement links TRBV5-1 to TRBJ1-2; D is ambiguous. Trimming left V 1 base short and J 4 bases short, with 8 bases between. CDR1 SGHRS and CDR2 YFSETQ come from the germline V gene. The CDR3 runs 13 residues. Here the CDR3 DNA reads TGCGCCAGCAGCTTGACAGTGAGCTATGGCTACACCTTC. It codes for CASSLTVSYGYTF. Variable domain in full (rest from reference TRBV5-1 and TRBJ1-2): KAGVTQTPRYLIKTRGQQVTLSCSPISGHRSVSWYQQTPGQGLQFLFEYFSETQRNKGNFPGRFSGRQFSNSRSEMNVSTLELGDSALYLCASSLTVSYGYTFGSGTRLTVV.

The DNA of the CDR3 is TGTGCCAGCAGTCTGGTCACTTCAGATACGCAGTATTTT. This encodes CASSLVTSDTQYF. The chain is built from TRBV27 and TRBJ2-3; D gene ambiguous. Germline V lookup: CDR1 MNHEY, CDR2 SMNVEV (reference sequence). V was clipped by 5 bases and J by 4 bases, with 10 bases between them. The length of the CDR3 is 13 residues.